A single count supports the clone carrying this T cell receptor beta chain. The CDR3 contains 15 residues. From germline, CDR1 is MNHEY and CDR2 SMNVEV (reference sequence). The V gene end was trimmed by 4 bases and the J gene end by 4 bases; junction bases not matched to a gene: 10. Some clones are missing from TCRdb's copy, which holds only in-frame ones; the method was immunoSEQ multiplex PCR. Of about 300,000 clones listed, approximately 90% were seen once; the top ten hold 3.5% to 5%. The data were taken from a study of blood T cell repertoires in COVID-19. Study-wide background: Samples representing acute and convalescent COVID-19 were sourced from the United States, Italy and Spain.

Sample: PBMCs or T cells enriched from blood (not recorded which). The sequence derives from a man aged 30 to 39 who had recovered from COVID-19. The gene calls are TRBV27 and TRBJ2-7, with 7 bases that match TRBD1. The chain's CDR3 is CASSSPGTATYEQYF. CDR3 bases: TGTGCCAGCAGTTCCCCCGGGACAGCCACATACGAGCAGTACTTC.